This TCR beta chain was found in a study of OX40 agonist ivuxolimab in advanced cancers. Across the study: In this cohort, patients received ivuxolimab, an agonistic anti-OX40 (CD134) antibody. Of mixed ages from about 23 to 85 and averaging about 56 years, the group was roughly 85% male.

In regard to this clone: Its antigen is undetermined.

Trimming removed 5 bases at V and 0 bases at J, with 10 bases between. The CDR3 spans 14 residues. The germline CDR1 and CDR2 sequences are GTSNPN and SVGIG (reference sequence). Whole-study results and caveats: With doses of 0.1 to 3.0 mg/kg, CD4+ and CD8+ blood T cells had undergone clonal expansion by week 6.

Profiled with immunoSEQ multiplex PCR; TCRdb holds only in-frame clones, not every one. The repertoire holds about 100,000 clones, roughly 89% seen once, with more than 0.15% in the top ten. The rearrangement uses TRBV30 and TRBJ2-2; D not certain. This clonotype was obtained from an adult with an advanced solid tumor such as melanoma, head and neck, liver or kidney cancer. The sample in question was CD4+ or CD8+ T cells sorted from blood, obtained in a trial of the OX40 agonist ivuxolimab. The CDR3 sequence: CAWGRNTNTGELFF. In DNA form, the CDR3 reads TGTGCCTGGGGACGGAACACGAACACCGGGGAGCTGTTTTTT.